This T cell receptor (beta chain) was sequenced in a study of cytomegalovirus exposure and HLA in healthy donors. Only one count was recorded for this clone. Its antigen is not identified. The study's findings and limits: Analysis performed later showed TCR beta chains linked to HLA being more clonally expanded than equally common others.

Both 60 Vbeta primers and 13 Jbeta primers went into the PCR. This table comes from immunoSEQ multiplex PCR, and its TCRdb copy is limited to in-frame clones, with some not included. The table records around 200,000 clones, 79% of them present only once. Germline V gene lookup returns CDR1 SGHRS and CDR2 YFSETQ. The V gene end was trimmed by 4 bases and the J gene end by 1 base; junction bases not matched to a gene: 4. The CDR3 contains 14 residues. The chain carries TRBV5-1 and TRBJ1-1, with TRBD1 matching over 7 bases. Sequences were obtained from PBMCs. This clonotype was sampled from a woman aged 18-35 years in good health and CMV-seronegative. The CDR3: CASSEGQRNTEAFF. The CDR3 bases are TGCGCCAGCAGCGAGGGACAGAGGAACACTGAAGCTTTCTTT.